The rows below give T cell receptor beta chains drawn from one sample of a study of cytomegalovirus exposure and HLA in healthy donors. Sequenced by immunoSEQ multiplex PCR; TCRdb stores in-frame clones only, minus some. The data contain around 190,000 clones, 65% to 85% of them seen just once; the ten biggest clones take up roughly 3%. Input material: PBMCs. The receptors were sampled from a woman between 25 and 40 years old in good health and CMV-seronegative. The CDR3 runs from the conserved cysteine through the conserved F or W. The D gene is left open where the match is weak. Not all rows give a size; the values are once, few, many and, for expanded clones, a class.

V	D	J	size	DNA	CDR3
TRBV2	TRBD1	TRBJ1-5	-	TGTGCCAGCAACCAGGGGGAGAATCAGCCCCAGCATTTT	CASNQGENQPQHF
TRBV4-2	-	TRBJ1-1	-	TGTGCCAGCAGCCAAGGGGGAGGGGTCTGGACCTCTGAAGCTTTCTTT	CASSQGGGVWTSEAFF
TRBV4-1	TRBD2	TRBJ2-2	-	TGCGCCAGCAGCCAAGAACTAGCGGGGACCGGGGAGCTGTTTTTT	CASSQELAGTGELFF
TRBV7-7	-	TRBJ2-2	once	TGTGCCAGCAGCTTGAAAGGAGCCACCGGGGAGCTGTTTTTT	CASSLKGATGELFF
TRBV4-1	-	TRBJ2-3	-	TGCGCCAGCAGCCCCCGGGGGAAGATTAGCACAGATACGCAGTATTTT	CASSPRGKISTDTQYF
TRBV4-2	TRBD2	TRBJ2-2	once	TGTGCCAGCAGCCTACATGGGACTAGCGGACGCACCGGGGAGCTGTTTTTT	CASSLHGTSGRTGELFF
TRBV5-1	TRBD2	TRBJ2-5	-	TGCGCCAGCAGCTTGGATAGCGGGCCGCAAGAGACCCAGTACTTC	CASSLDSGPQETQYF
TRBV6-6	-	TRBJ2-7	-	TGTGCCAGCAGTCCCTACTCCTACGAGCAGTACTTC	CASSPYSYEQYF
TRBV5-1	-	TRBJ2-3	-	TGCGCCAGCAACCTAAGACAGAGTACAGATACGCAGTATTTT	CASNLRQSTDTQYF
TRBV6-6	TRBD2	TRBJ2-7	-	TGTGCCAGCATCAAGACTAGCGGGAGGGGTGGCGAGCAGTACTTC	CASIKTSGRGGEQYF
TRBV6-5	TRBD1	TRBJ2-3	-	TGTGCCAGCAGTTACCTTTACAGGGGCGGCACAGATACGCAGTATTTT	CASSYLYRGGTDTQYF
TRBV7-6	-	TRBJ1-1	-	TGTGCCAGCAGCCCAAGTCAAAAAGAGTACGGTGAAGCTTTCTTT	CASSPSQKEYGEAFF
TRBV7-9	-	TRBJ2-7	-	TGTTCCAGCAGCTGGACAGAGAACTCCTACGAGCAGTACTTC	CSSSWTENSYEQYF
TRBV10-3	TRBD2	TRBJ2-5	-	TGTGCCATCAGTGCGCCTAGCGGGGGGAACCAAGAGACCCAGTACTTC	CAISAPSGGNQETQYF
TRBV6-5	-	TRBJ1-1	few	TGTGCCAGCAGTTACTCGACCGGGGAAGCTTTCTTT	CASSYSTGEAFF
TRBV2	TRBD1	TRBJ2-1	-	TGTGCCAGCAGACGATCCGGGACAGCGAGCTCCTACAATGAGCAGTTCTTC	CASRRSGTASSYNEQFF
TRBV29-1	TRBD1	TRBJ1-1	-	TGCAGCTTCGACAGGGGTGGCACTGAAGCTTTCTTT	CSFDRGGTEAFF
TRBV19	-	TRBJ1-5	once	TGTGCCAGTAGTATTTTCCAACAGCCCCAGCATTTT	CASSIFQQPQHF
TRBV29-1	TRBD1	TRBJ2-3	-	TGCAGCGTCGACAGGGGAACAGATACGCAGTATTTT	CSVDRGTDTQYF
TRBV28	-	TRBJ2-1	-	TGTGCCAGCAGCGAGGGACTCCTTACCTACAATGAGCAGTTCTTC	CASSEGLLTYNEQFF
TRBV5-1	-	TRBJ1-1	once	TGCGCCAGCAGCCTGAGGACAGAGATTCCGACTATCAACACTGAAGCTTTCTTT	CASSLRTEIPTINTEAFF
TRBV6-5	-	TRBJ1-5	-	TGTGCCAGCAGTTCAATAGGAGGGGCAAGGCAGCCCCAGCATTTT	CASSSIGGARQPQHF
TRBV7-9	TRBD2	TRBJ2-7	-	TGTGCCAGCAGCTTAGAGCGGGGGGCCCATCTATCCTACGAGCAGTACTTC	CASSLERGAHLSYEQYF
TRBV6-5	TRBD1	TRBJ1-6	-	TGTGCCAGCAGTTACTCGAGGGACAGTGGGTCACCCCTCCACTTT	CASSYSRDSGSPLHF